This T cell receptor beta chain emerged from a study of shared clonotypes between healthy human individuals. Broader study findings: Estimated clonotype richness was generally higher in naive than memory subsets.

A note on this clone: No antigen is known for it. The sample carries other DNA sequences with the same CDR3.

The germline V gene encodes CDR1 SGHAT and CDR2 FQNNGV. The V end lost 3 bases, the J end lost 0 bases, and 5 bases lay between the germline ends. The CDR3 has 13 residues. Study processing details: In the immunoSEQ data, sequences were junction-only and lacked quality scores, so filtering differed. Produced via immunoSEQ multiplex PCR; TCRdb's table is partial and in-frame only. Clone size and the V and J calls come from that table; the DNA yielded D and trimming. The table records roughly 2.4 million clones, approximately 96% of them present only once. This clonotype was obtained from a man between 18 and 35 years old in good health. The rearrangement joins TRBV11-2 to TRBJ1-1; no clear D. Sequencing was done on a sample of naive CD4+ T cells sorted from blood. Subset of the sample: CD45RA+ positively selected. The CDR3 sequence: CASSFGLNTEAFF. The CDR3, as DNA: TGTGCCAGCAGCTTCGGGTTGAACACTGAAGCTTTCTTT. The variable domain in full, completed from reference TRBV11-2 and TRBJ1-1, reads EAGVAQSPRYKIIEKRQSVAFWCNPISGHATLYWYQQILGQGPKLLIQFQNNGVVDDSQLPKDRFSAERLKGVDSTLKIQPAKLEDSAVYLCASSFGLNTEAFFGQGTRLTVV.